These T cell receptor beta chains were read from a single sample in a study of blood T cell repertoires in COVID-19. TCRdb's table, derived via immunoSEQ multiplex PCR, lists solely in-frame clones and lacks some. The top ten hold about 12% of the sample, which has 200,000 or so clones, roughly 80% seen once. The sample was peripheral blood. These receptors all come from a woman older than 75 with COVID-19, enrolled during active disease. Each CDR3 is given with its conserved first and last residue. Each record gives: J gene, D gene, V gene, clone size, CDR3 DNA, CDR3 protein. D genes are given only for firm matches. Size values are once, few and many counts, or a class for expanded clones, and some rows have none.

TRBJ1-5	.	TRBV3-1/TRBV3-2	.	TGTGCCAGCAGCCAAGCGGTCAGCCCGGGGCCCCAGCATTTT	CASSQAVSPGPQHF
TRBJ2-5	.	TRBV7-2	once	TGTGCCAGCAGCTTCGGACTGCAAGAGACCCAGTACTTC	CASSFGLQETQYF
TRBJ2-5	.	TRBV5-1	.	TGCGCCAGCAGCTTGGGAGGCGGGGAGACCCAGTACTTC	CASSLGGGETQYF
TRBJ2-7	TRBD1	TRBV27	few	TGTGCCAGCAGCGCCGGGACAGGGGGAGAGCAGTACTTC	CASSAGTGGEQYF
TRBJ1-3	TRBD1	TRBV7-2	.	TGTGCCAGCAGCTTAGATTTGGGACAGGGTGGCGGAAACACCATATATTTT	CASSLDLGQGGGNTIYF
TRBJ2-7	.	TRBV6-6	.	TGTGCCAGCAGTTATCTTAGCGGAGTCTCCTACGAGCAGTACTTC	CASSYLSGVSYEQYF
TRBJ2-7	TRBD1	TRBV12-3/TRBV12-4	once	TGTGCCAGCAGCAGACAGGGAATATACGAGCAGTACTTC	CASSRQGIYEQYF
TRBJ1-2	.	TRBV5-6	.	TGTGCCAGCAGCCGCTGGACACACAAAGCTAACTATGGCTACACCTTC	CASSRWTHKANYGYTF
TRBJ2-7	TRBD2	TRBV7-2	few	TGTGCCAGCAGCTTACGGCTAGCGGGGGGTTCCTACGAGCAGTACTTC	CASSLRLAGGSYEQYF
TRBJ1-2	.	TRBV3-1/TRBV3-2	.	TGTGCCAGCAGCCTCCTACAGGGAGCTGGCTACACCTTC	CASSLLQGAGYTF
TRBJ1-2	TRBD1	TRBV6-2/TRBV6-3	.	TGTGCCAGCAGTTACTACGGGACAGGGGCTTTTTGGGCGAGCTACACCTTC	CASSYYGTGAFWASYTF
TRBJ1-5	.	TRBV7-3	.	TGTGCCAGCAGCTTAAGCGGGAATCAGCCCCAGCATTTT	CASSLSGNQPQHF
TRBJ2-4	TRBD1	TRBV29-1	.	TGCAGCGCCGACAGGGAAAACATTCAGTACTTC	CSADRENIQYF
TRBJ2-1	TRBD2	TRBV19	.	TGTGCCAGTAGTATAGATACCCTAGCGGGAGGAGGCTCCTACAATGAGCAGTTCTTC	CASSIDTLAGGGSYNEQFF
TRBJ1-2	.	TRBV24-1	few	TGTGCCACCCAAACGGAGGGTTCCGACTATGGCTACACCTTC	CATQTEGSDYGYTF
TRBJ2-7	.	TRBV4-1	few	TGCGCCAGCAGCCCAAGAGTTGCGCGGGCCTACGAGCAGTACTTC	CASSPRVARAYEQYF
TRBJ2-5	.	TRBV7-9	.	TGTGCCAGCACCCCAGGGGGGAGCAGGGTAGAGACCCAGTACTTC	CASTPGGSRVETQYF
TRBJ1-4	TRBD1	TRBV5-1	once	TGCGCCAGCAGCTGGAGGGGACAGACTAATGAAAAACTGTTTTTT	CASSWRGQTNEKLFF
TRBJ2-4	TRBD2	TRBV5-6	.	TGTGCCAGCAGCTTGGTCTCTAGCGGGAGGAACATTCAGTACTTC	CASSLVSSGRNIQYF
TRBJ2-4	.	TRBV28	.	TGTGCCAGCACCGCTAGATCAAGGGGGTCCATCCAGGCCAAAAACATTCAGTACTTC	CASTARSRGSIQAKNIQYF
TRBJ2-3	TRBD2	TRBV5-5	.	TGTGCCAGCAGCCCAACTAGCGGGAGCGCAGATACGCAGTATTTT	CASSPTSGSADTQYF
TRBJ1-1	.	TRBV4-1	.	TGCGCCAGCAGCCAAGTGACACTTTTCAGTGCTAAGAACACTGAAGCTTTCTTT	CASSQVTLFSAKNTEAFF
TRBJ1-2	.	TRBV6-6	.	TGTGCCAGCCTGTCGTCAAGTGGGCGCAACTATGGCTACACCTTC	CASLSSSGRNYGYTF
TRBJ2-3	.	TRBV7-2	few	TGTGCCAGCAGCTTTCGTGGGGCGTGGGGCACAGATACGCAGTATTTT	CASSFRGAWGTDTQYF
TRBJ2-5	TRBD2	TRBV4-2	.	TGTGCCAGCAGCCAGGATAGCGGGGGGGCCGGAGAGACCCAGTACTTC	CASSQDSGGAGETQYF
TRBJ1-2	TRBD1	TRBV5-6	.	TGTGCCAGCAGCTTGGGCAGGGGGAAGGGTGGCTACACCTTC	CASSLGRGKGGYTF
TRBJ2-3	.	TRBV4-3	.	TGCGCCAGCAGCCAAGAGCAGGGTCTCGGAGATACGCAGTATTTT	CASSQEQGLGDTQYF